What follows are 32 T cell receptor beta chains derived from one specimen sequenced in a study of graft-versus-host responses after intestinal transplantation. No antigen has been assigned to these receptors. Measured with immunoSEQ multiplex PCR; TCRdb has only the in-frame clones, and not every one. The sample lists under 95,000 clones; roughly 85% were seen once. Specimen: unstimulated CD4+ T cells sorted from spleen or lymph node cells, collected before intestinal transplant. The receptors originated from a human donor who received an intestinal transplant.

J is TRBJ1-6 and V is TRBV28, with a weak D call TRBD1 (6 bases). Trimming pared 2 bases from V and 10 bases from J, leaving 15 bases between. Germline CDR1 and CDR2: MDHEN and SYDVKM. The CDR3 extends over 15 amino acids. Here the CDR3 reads CASSLADRYLSPLHF. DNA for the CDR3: TGTGCCAGCAGTTTAGCCGACAGGTACCTCTCACCCCTCCACTTT.

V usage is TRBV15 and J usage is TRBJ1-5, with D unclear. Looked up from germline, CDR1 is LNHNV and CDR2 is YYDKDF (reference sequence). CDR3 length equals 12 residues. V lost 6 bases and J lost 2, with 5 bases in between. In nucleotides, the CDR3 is TGTGCCACCAGAGAGGGCAATCAGCCCCAGCATTTT. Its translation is CATREGNQPQHF. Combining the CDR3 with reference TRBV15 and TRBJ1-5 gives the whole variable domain DAMVIQNPRYQVTQFGKPVTLSCSQTLNHNVMYWYQQKSSQAPKLLFHYYDKDFNNEADTPDNFQSRRPNTSFCFLDIRSPGLGDTAMYLCATREGNQPQHFGDGTRLSIL.

The CDR3 reads CASSELLGGGVGKKTQYF. The DNA for the CDR3 is TGTGCCAGCAGTGAACTCCTGGGCGGGGGCGTGGGTAAGAAGACCCAGTACTTC. V is TRBV6-1 and J is TRBJ2-5; tentative D call: TRBD2 (7 bases). CDR3 length equals 18 residues. The V end was cut by 2 bases, the J end by 6 bases, with 25 bases between. Per germline, CDR1 MNHNS and CDR2 SASEGT.

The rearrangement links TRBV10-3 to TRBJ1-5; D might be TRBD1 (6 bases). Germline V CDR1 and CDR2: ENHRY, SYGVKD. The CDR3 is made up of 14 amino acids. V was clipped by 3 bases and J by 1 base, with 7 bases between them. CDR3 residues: CAISEGGSNQPQHF. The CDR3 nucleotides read TGTGCCATCAGTGAAGGGGGAAGCAATCAGCCCCAGCATTTT.

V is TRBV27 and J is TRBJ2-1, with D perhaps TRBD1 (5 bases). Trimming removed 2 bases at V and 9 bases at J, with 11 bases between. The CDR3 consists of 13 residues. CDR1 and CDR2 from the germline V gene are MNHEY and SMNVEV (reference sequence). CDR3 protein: CASSLARETEQFF. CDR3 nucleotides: TGTGCCAGCAGTTTAGCCAGGGAAACTGAGCAGTTCTTC.

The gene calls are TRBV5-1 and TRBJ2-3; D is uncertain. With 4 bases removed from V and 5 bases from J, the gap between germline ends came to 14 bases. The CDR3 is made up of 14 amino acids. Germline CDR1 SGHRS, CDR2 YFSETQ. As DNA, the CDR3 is TGCGCCAGCAGCCCGGTGGGCCAGAGAGATACGCAGTATTTT. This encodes CASSPVGQRDTQYF.

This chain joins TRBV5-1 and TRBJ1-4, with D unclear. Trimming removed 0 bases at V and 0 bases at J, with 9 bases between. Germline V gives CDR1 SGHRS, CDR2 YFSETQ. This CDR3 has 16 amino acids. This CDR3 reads CASSLVGEPTNEKLFF. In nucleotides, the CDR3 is TGCGCCAGCAGCTTGGTTGGAGAGCCAACTAATGAAAAACTGTTTTTT. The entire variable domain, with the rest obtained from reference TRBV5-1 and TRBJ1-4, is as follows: KAGVTQTPRYLIKTRGQQVTLSCSPISGHRSVSWYQQTPGQGLQFLFEYFSETQRNKGNFPGRFSGRQFSNSRSEMNVSTLELGDSALYLCASSLVGEPTNEKLFFGSGTQLSVL.

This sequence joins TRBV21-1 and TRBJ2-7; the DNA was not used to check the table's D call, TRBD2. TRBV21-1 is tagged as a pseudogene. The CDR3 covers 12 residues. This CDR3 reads CASSNGSNEQYF. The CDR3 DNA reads TGTGCCAGCAGCAATGGGAGTAACGAGCAGTACTTC.

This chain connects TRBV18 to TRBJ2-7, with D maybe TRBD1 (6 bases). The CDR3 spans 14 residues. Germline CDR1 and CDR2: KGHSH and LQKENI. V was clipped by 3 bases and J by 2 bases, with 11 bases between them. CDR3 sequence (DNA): TGTGCCAGCTCACCGGGGAGACAGGCCTACGAGCAGTACTTC. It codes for CASSPGRQAYEQYF.

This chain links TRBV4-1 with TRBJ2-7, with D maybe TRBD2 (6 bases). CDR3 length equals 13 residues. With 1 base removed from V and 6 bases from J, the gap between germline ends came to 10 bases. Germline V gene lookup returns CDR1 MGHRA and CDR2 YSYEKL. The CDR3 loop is CASSQVPSAEQYF. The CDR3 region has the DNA TGCGCCAGCAGCCAAGTCCCTAGCGCCGAGCAGTACTTC.

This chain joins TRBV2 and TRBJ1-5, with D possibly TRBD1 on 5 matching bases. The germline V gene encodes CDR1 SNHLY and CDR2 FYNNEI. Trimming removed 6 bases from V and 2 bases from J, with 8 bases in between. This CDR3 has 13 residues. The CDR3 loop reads CASRRDGNQPQHF. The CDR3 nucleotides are TGTGCCAGCAGGCGGGACGGCAATCAGCCCCAGCATTTT.

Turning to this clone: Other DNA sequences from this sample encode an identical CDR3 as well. The CDR3 nucleotides read TGTGCCAGCTCAACCACAGGGCCTCCGGGCGGCTACACCTTC. Its protein is CASSTTGPPGGYTF. The chain links TRBV6-1 to TRBJ1-2, with D perhaps matching TRBD1 (6 bases). V gave up 8 bases and J gave up 8 bases, with 21 bases separating them. The germline CDR1 and CDR2 sequences are MNHNS and SASEGT. The CDR3 consists of 14 residues.

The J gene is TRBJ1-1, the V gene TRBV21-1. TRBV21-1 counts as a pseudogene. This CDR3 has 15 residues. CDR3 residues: CASIVLGGANTEAFF. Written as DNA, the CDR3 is TGTGCCAGCATTGTCCTGGGGGGAGCGAACACTGAAGCTTTCTTT.

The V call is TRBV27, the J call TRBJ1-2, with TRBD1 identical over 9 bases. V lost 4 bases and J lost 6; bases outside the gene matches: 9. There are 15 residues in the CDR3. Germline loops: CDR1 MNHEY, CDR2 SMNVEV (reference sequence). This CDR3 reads CASSWAGTGSNGYTF. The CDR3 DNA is TGTGCCAGCAGTTGGGCCGGGACAGGGTCCAATGGCTACACCTTC.

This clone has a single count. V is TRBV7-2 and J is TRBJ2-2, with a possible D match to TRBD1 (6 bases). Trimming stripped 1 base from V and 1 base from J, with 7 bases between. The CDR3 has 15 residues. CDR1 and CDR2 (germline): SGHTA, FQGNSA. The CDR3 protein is CASSLGGGNTGELFF. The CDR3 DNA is TGTGCCAGCAGCTTAGGAGGGGGGAACACCGGGGAGCTGTTTTTT.

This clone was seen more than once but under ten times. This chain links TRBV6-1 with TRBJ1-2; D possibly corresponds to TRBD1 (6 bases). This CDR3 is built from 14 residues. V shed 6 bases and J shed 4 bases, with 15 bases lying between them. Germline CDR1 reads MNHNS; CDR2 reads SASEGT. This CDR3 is CASRRDGTSYGYTF. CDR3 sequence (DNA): TGTGCCAGCAGACGGGACGGGACATCCTATGGCTACACCTTC.

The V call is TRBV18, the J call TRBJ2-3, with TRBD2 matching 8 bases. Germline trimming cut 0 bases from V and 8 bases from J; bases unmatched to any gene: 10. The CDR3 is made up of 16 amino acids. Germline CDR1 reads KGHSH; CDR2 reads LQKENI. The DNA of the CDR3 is TGTGCCAGCTCACCACCGGCGGGAGGAACCGGGGGTACGCAGTATTTT. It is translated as CASSPPAGGTGGTQYF.

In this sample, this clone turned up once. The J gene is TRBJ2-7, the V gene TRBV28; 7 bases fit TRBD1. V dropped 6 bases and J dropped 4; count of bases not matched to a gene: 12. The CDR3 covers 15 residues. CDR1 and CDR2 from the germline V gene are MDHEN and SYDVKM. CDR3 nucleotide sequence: TGTGCCAGCAGCTCAGGACAGGTGCCCCGGTACGAGCAGTACTTC. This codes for CASSSGQVPRYEQYF.

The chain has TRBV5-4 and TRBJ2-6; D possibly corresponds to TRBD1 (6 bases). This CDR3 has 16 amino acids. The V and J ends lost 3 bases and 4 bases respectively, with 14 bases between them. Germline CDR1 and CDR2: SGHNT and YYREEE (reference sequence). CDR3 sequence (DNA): TGTGCCAGCAGCTGGAGCTGGGGGCGCGGGGCCAACGTCCTGACTTTC. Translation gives CASSWSWGRGANVLTF.

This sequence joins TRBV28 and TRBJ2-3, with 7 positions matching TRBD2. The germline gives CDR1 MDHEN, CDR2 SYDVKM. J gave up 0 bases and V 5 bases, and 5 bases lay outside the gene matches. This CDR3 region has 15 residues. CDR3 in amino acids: CASSLSGVSTDTQYF. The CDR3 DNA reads TGTGCCAGCAGTCTCAGCGGGGTCAGCACAGATACGCAGTATTTT.

In nucleotides, the CDR3 is TGTGCCAGCAGCTCACTAGCGGGGGAAGAGACCCAGTACTTC. Its translation: CASSSLAGEETQYF. The chain links TRBV12-1 to TRBJ2-5; the table's D call, TRBD2, was not checked against the DNA. TRBV12-1 is reported as a pseudogene. The CDR3 loop spans 14 amino acids.

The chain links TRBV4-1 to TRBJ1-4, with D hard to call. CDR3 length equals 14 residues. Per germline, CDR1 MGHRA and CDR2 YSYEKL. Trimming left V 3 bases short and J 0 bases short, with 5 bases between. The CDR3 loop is CASSQTPTNEKLFF. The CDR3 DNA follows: TGCGCCAGCAGCCAGACTCCAACTAATGAAAAACTGTTTTTT.

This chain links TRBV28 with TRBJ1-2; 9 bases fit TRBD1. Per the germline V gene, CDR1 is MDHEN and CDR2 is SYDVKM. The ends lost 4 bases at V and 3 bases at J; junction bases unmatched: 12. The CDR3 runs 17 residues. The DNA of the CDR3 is TGTGCCAGCAGTTCTACGGACAGGGGACCAAGTCACTATGGCTACACCTTC. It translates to CASSSTDRGPSHYGYTF.

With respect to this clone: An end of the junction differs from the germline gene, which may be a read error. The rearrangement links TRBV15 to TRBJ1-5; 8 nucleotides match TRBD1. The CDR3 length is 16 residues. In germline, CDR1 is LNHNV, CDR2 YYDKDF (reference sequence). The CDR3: CATSPRGQGSTQPQHF. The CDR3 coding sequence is TGTGCCACCAGCCCCCGAGGACAGGGCAGCACTCAGCCCCAGCATTTT. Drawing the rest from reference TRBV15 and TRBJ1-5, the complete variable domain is DAMVIQNPRYQVTQFGKPVTLSCSQTLNHNVMYWYQQKSSQAPKLLFHYYDKDFNNEADTPDNFQSRRPNTSFCFLDIRSPGLGDTAMYLCATSPRGQGSTQPQHFGDGTRLSIL.

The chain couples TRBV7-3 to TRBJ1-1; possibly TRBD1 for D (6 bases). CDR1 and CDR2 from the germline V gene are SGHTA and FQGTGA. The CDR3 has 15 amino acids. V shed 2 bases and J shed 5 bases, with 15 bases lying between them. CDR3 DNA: TGTGCCAGCAGCTTAGGGTACGGGGGGCTTACTGAAGCTTTCTTT. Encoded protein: CASSLGYGGLTEAFF.

In nucleotides, the CDR3 is TGTGCCAGCAGCAAAAGTATCGGGAGTAATTCTGGGGCCAACGTCCTGACTTTC. Its translation is CASSKSIGSNSGANVLTF. The V gene is TRBV4-2, the J gene TRBJ2-6; the D gene is possibly TRBD2 (6 bases). CDR3 length: 18 amino acids. The germline V and J ends were trimmed by 5 bases and 1 base, with 18 bases remaining between them. The germline CDR1 and CDR2 sequences are LGHNA and YNFKEQ.

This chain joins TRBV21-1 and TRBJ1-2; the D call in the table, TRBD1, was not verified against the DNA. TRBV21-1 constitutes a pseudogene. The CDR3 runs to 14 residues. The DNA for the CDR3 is TGTGCCAGCGCCCCCCGGACAACTAACTATGGCTACACCTTC. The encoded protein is CASAPRTTNYGYTF.

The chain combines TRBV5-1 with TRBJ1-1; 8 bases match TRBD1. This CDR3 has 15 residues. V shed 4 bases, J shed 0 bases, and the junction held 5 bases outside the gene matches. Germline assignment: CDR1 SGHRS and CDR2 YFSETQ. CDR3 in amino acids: CASSPRQGMNTEAFF. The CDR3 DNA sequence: TGCGCCAGCAGCCCGCGACAGGGGATGAACACTGAAGCTTTCTTT.

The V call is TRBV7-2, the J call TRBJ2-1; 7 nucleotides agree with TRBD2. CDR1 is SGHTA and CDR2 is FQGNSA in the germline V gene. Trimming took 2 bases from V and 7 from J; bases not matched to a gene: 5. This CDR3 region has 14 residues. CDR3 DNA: TGTGCCAGCAGCTTATGGGCGGGAGAGAATGAGCAGTTCTTC. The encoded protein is CASSLWAGENEQFF.

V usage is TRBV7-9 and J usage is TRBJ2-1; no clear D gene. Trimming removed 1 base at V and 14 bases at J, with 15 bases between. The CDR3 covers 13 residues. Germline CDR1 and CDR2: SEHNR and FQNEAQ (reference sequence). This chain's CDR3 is CASSLVPLEWKFF. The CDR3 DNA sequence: TGTGCCAGCAGCTTAGTCCCCCTAGAGTGGAAGTTCTTC.

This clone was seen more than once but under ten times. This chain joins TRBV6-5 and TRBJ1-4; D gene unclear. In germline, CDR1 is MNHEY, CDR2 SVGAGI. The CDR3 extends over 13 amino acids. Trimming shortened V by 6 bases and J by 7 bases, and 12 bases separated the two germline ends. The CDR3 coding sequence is TGTGCCAGCAGCCAACGGTCCACTGAAAAACTGTTTTTT. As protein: CASSQRSTEKLFF.

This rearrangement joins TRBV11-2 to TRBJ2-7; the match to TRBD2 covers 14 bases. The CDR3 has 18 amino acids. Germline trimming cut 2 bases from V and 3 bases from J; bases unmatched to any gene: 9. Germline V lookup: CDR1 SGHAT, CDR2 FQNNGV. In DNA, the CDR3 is TGTGCCAGCAGCTTACCCCTCGGGACTAGCGGGGGCCGCTACGAGCAGTACTTC. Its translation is CASSLPLGTSGGRYEQYF.